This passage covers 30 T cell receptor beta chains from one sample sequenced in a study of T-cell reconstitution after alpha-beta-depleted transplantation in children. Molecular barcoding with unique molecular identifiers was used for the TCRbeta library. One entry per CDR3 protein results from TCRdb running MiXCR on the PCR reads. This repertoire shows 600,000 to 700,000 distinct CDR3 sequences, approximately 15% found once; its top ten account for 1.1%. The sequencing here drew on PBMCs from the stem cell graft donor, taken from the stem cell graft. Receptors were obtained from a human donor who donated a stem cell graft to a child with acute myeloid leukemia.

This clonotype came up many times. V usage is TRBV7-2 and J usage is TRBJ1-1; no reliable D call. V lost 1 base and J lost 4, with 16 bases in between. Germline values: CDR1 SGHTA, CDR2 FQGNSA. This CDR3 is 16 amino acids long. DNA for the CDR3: TGTGCCAGCAGCTTAGGGGCTGGAGGGATGGGCACTGAAGCTTTCTTT. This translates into CASSLGAGGMGTEAFF.

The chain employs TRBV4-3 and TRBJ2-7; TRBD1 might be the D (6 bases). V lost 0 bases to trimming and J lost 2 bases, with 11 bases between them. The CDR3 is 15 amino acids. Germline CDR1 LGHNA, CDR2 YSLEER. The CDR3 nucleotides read TGCGCCAGCAGCCAAGAGCCCAGGGGCCCCTACGAGCAGTACTTC. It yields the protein CASSQEPRGPYEQYF.

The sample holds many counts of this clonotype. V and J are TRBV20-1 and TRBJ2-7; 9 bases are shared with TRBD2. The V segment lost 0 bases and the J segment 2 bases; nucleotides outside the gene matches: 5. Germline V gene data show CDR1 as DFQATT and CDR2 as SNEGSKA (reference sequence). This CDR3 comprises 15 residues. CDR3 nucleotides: TGCAGTGCTAGAGATAGCCTAGCGGGGACCTACGAGCAGTACGTC. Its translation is CSARDSLAGTYEQYV.

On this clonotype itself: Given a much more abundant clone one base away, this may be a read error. Written as DNA, the CDR3 is TGTGCCATCAGTGGCCCGGGACTAGCGGATTACAATCAGCAGTTCTTC. Protein product: CAISGPGLADYNQQFF. The chain has TRBV10-3 and TRBJ2-1; the match to TRBD2 covers 11 bases. Germline CDR1 reads ENHRY; CDR2 reads SYGVKD. The CDR3 contains 16 residues.

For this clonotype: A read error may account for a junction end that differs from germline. The CDR3 sequence: CSVPQRGGASSYHEQFF. CDR3 in DNA: TGCAGTGTCCCCCAGCGGGGAGGGGCCAGCTCCTACCATGAGCAGTTCTTC. V is TRBV20-1 and J is TRBJ2-1, with TRBD2 matching over 7 bases. This CDR3 has 17 amino acids. From germline, CDR1 is DFQATT and CDR2 SNEGSKA (reference sequence).

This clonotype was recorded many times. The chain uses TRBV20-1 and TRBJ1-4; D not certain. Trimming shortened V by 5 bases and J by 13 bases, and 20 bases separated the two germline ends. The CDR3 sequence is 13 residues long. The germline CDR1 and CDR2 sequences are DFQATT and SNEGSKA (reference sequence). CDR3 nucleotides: TGCAGTGCTGCAAATAGGAGGGCACGTGGACTGTTTTTT. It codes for CSAANRRARGLFF.

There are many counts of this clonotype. DNA for the CDR3: TGCAGTGCCCAGACAGGGGGAGGCAATCAGCCCCAGCATTTT. Translating it yields CSAQTGGGNQPQHF. V gene TRBV20-1 combines with J gene TRBJ1-5; 9 nucleotides agree with TRBD1. The CDR3 is made up of 14 amino acids. After removal of 6 bases from V and 2 bases from J, the junction contained 5 bases not matched to a gene. From germline, CDR1 is DFQATT and CDR2 SNEGSKA (reference sequence).

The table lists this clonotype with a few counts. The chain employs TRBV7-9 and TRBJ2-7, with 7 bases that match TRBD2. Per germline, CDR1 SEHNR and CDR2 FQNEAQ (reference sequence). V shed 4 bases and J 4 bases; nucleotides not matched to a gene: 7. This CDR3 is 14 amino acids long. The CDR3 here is CASSSDLGGYEQYF. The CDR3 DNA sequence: TGTGCCAGCAGCTCCGATCTCGGGGGGTACGAGCAGTACTTC.

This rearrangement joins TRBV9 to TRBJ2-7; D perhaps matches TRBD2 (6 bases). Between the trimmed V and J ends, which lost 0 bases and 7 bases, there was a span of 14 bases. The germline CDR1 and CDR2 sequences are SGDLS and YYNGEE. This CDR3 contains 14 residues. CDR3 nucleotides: TGTGCCAGCAGCGTAGAGGGCCCGGGGGAAGAGCAGTACTTC. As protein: CASSVEGPGEEQYF. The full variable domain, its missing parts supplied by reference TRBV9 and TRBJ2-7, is DSGVTQTPKHLITATGQRVTLRCSPRSGDLSVYWYQQSLDQGLQFLIQYYNGEERAKGNILERFSAQQFPDLHSELNLSSLELGDSALYFCASSVEGPGEEQYFGPGTRLTVT.

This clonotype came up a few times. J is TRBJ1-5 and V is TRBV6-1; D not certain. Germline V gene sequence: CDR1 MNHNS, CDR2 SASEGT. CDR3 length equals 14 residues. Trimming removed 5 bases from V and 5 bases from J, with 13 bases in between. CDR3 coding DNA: TGTGCCAGCAGTCCCCGGGTCCAGTATCAGCCCCAGCATTTT. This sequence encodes CASSPRVQYQPQHF.

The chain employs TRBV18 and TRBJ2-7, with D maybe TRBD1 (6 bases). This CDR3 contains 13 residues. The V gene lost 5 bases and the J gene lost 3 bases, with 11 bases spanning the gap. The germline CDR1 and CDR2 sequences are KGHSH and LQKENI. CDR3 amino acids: CASSMTGRYEQYF. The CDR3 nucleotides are TGTGCCAGCTCAATGACAGGTCGCTACGAGCAGTACTTC.

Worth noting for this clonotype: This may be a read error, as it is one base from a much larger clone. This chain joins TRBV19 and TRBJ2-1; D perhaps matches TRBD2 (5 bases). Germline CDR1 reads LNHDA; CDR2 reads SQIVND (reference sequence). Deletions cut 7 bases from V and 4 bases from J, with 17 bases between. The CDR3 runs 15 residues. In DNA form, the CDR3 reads TGTGCCAGTACCGCCGGGGTGACCGCTTACAATGAGCAGTTCTTC. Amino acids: CASTAGVTAYNEQFF.

The CDR3: CAWRPGQGNQPQHF. CDR3 nucleotides: TGTGCCTGGAGACCCGGACAGGGCAATCAGCCCCAGCATTTT. The chain employs TRBV30 and TRBJ1-5; TRBD1 agrees at 7 bases. V lost 3 bases and J lost 2; bases outside the gene matches: 4. The germline V gene encodes CDR1 GTSNPN and CDR2 SVGIG (reference sequence). This CDR3 spans 14 amino acids.

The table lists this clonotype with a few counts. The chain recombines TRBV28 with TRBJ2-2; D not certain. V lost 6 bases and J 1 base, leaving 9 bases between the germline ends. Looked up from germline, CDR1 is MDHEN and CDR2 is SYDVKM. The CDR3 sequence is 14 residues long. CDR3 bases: TGTGCCAGCAGCCTGCAGCGGAACACCGGGGAGCTGTTTTTT. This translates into CASSLQRNTGELFF.

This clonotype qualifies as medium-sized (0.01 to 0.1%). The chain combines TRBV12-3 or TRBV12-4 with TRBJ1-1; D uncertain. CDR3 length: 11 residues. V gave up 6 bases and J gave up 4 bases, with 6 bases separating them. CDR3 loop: CASSLSTEAFF. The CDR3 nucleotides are TGTGCCAGCAGCTTGAGCACTGAAGCTTTCTTT.

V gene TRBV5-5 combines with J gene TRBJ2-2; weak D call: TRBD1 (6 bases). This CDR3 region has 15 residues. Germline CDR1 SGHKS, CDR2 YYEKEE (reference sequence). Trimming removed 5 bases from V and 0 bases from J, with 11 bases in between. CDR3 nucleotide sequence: TGTGCCAGCAGACGACAGGAGGCGAACACCGGGGAGCTGTTTTTT. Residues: CASRRQEANTGELFF. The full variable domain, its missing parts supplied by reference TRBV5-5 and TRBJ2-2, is DAGVTQSPTHLIKTRGQQVTLRCSPISGHKSVSWYQQVLGQGPQFIFQYYEKEERGRGNFPDRFSARQFPNYSSELNVNALLLGDSALYLCASRRQEANTGELFFGEGSRLTVL.

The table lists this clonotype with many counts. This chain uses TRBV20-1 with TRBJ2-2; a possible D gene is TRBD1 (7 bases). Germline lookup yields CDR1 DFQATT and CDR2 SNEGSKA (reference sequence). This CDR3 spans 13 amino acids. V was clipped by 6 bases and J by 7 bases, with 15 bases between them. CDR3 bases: TGCAGTGCCCAGGGGGAAGCGGGCGGGGAGCTGTTTTTT. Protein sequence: CSAQGEAGGELFF.

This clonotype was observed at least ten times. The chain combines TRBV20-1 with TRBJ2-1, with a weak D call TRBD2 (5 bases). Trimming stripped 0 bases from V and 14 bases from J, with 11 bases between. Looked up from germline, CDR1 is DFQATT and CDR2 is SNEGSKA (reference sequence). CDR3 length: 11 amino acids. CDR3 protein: CSARERAKEFF. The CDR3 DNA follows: TGCAGTGCTAGAGAGCGGGCCAAGGAGTTCTTC.

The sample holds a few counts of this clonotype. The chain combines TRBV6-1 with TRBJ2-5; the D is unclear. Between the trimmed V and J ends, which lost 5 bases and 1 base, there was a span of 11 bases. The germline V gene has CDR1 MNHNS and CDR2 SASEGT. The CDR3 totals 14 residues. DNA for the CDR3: TGTGCCAGCAGTCTCAGGATGGGCCAAGAGACCCAGTACTTC. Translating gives CASSLRMGQETQYF.

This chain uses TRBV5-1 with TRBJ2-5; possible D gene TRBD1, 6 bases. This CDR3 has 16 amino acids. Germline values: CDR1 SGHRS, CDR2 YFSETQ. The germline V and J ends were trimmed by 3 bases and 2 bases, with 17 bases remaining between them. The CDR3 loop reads CASSSRSGTPQETQYF. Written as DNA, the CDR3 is TGCGCCAGCAGCTCGAGATCCGGGACACCACAAGAGACCCAGTACTTC.

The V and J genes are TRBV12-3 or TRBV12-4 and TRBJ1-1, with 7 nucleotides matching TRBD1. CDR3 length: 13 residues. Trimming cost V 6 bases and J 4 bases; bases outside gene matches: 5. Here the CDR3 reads CASSPNRGTEAFF. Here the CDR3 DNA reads TGTGCCAGCAGCCCCAACAGGGGCACTGAAGCTTTCTTT.

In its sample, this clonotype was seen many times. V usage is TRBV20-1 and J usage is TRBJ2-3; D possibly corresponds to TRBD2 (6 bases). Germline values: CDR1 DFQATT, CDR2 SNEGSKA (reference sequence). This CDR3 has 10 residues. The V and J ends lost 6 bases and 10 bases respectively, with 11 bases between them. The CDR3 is CSASSGAQYF. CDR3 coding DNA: TGCAGTGCCTCCTCGGGGGCGCAGTATTTT.

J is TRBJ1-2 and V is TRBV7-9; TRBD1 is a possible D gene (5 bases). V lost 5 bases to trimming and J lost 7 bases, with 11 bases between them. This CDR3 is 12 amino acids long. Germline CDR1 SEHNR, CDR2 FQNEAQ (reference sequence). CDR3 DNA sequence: TGTGCCAGCAGCGCACAGGAGGGTGGCTACACCTTC. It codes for CASSAQEGGYTF.

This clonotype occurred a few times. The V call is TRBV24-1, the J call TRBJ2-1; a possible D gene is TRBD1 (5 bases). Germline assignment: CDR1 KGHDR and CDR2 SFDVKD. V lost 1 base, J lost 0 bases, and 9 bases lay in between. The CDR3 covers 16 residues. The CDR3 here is CATSDFRGSSYNEQFF. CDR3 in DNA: TGTGCCACCAGTGATTTTAGGGGAAGCTCCTACAATGAGCAGTTCTTC.

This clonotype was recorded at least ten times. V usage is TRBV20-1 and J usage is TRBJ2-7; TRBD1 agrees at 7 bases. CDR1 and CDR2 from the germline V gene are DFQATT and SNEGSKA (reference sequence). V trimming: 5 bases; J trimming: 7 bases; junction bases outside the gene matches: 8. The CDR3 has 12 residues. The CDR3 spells CSASTGAREQYF. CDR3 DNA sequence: TGCAGTGCTTCTACAGGGGCCCGGGAGCAGTACTTC.

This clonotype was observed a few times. CDR3 loop: CSVEVVGSFTF. The CDR3 DNA reads TGCAGCGTTGAAGTTGTTGGGAGTTTCACCTTC. The chain recombines TRBV29-1 with TRBJ1-2; no clear D gene. Germline CDR1 reads SQVTM; CDR2 reads ANQGSEA. The V end was cut by 1 base, the J end by 13 bases, with 13 bases between. The CDR3 is made up of 11 amino acids.

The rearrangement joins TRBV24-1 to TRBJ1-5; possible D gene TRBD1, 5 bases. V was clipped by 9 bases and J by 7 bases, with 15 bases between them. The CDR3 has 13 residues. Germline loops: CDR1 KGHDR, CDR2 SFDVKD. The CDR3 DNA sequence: TGTGCCACCCCACCCCCGGGGGGACAGCCCCAGCATTTT. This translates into CATPPPGGQPQHF.

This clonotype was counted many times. CDR3 sequence: CASSWGQGPNEQFF. The CDR3 nucleotides are TGTGCCAGCAGTTGGGGACAGGGTCCCAATGAGCAGTTCTTC. The V gene is TRBV28, the J gene TRBJ2-1; 9 bases are a match to TRBD1. V gave up 4 bases and J gave up 6 bases; unmatched junction bases: 4. Germline CDR1 is MDHEN and CDR2 is SYDVKM. The CDR3 totals 14 residues.

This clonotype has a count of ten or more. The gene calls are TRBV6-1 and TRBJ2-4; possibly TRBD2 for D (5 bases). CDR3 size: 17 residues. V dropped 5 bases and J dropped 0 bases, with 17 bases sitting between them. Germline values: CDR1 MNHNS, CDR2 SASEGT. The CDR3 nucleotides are TGTGCCAGCAGTCCTTCTTTGGGGAGTCTAGCCAAAAACATTCAGTACTTC. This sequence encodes CASSPSLGSLAKNIQYF.

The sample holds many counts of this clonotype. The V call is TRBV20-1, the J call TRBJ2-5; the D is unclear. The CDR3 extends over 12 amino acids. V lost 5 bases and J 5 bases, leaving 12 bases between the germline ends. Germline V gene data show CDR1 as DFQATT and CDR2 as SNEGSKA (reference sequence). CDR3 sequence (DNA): TGCAGTGCTCTCGTCCTAGGGGAGACCCAGTACTTC. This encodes CSALVLGETQYF.